Below are 32 T cell receptor beta chains sequenced from a single sample in a study of blood T cell repertoires in COVID-19. Some clones are missing from TCRdb's copy, which holds only in-frame ones; the method was immunoSEQ multiplex PCR. Among 200,000 to 250,000 clones, about 90% were seen once, and the ten largest hold 2% to 2.5%. The sequenced sample was peripheral blood. Receptors were obtained from a woman in her forties or fifties with acute or convalescent COVID-19.

This chain links TRBV27 with TRBJ2-5; 7 nucleotides line up with TRBD1. With V trimmed by 6 bases and J by 5 bases, 6 bases remained unmatched. The germline gives CDR1 MNHEY, CDR2 SMNVEV (reference sequence). There are 13 residues in the CDR3. This chain's CDR3 is CASSFLRGETQYF. As DNA, the CDR3 is TGTGCCAGCAGCTTCCTCAGGGGGGAGACCCAGTACTTC.

This sequence joins TRBV6-1 and TRBJ2-1; D may be TRBD2 (6 bases). The germline gives CDR1 MNHNS, CDR2 SASEGT. Trimming took off 0 bases at V and 2 bases at J, with 14 bases between the two ends. The CDR3 is made up of 17 amino acids. CDR3 bases: TGTGCCAGCAGTGAAGCGGGGTGGGGGGATACCTACAATGAGCAGTTCTTC. It encodes CASSEAGWGDTYNEQFF.

This sequence joins TRBV6-2 or TRBV6-3 and TRBJ2-1; 9 bases are shared with TRBD2. This CDR3 has 16 amino acids. The trim removed 5 bases at V and 8 bases at J, leaving 13 bases unmatched. Germline V CDR1 and CDR2: MNHEY, SVGEGT. This chain's CDR3 is CASSTLSRRGGDEQFF. The CDR3 bases are TGTGCCAGCAGTACACTTTCGCGGCGGGGGGGTGATGAGCAGTTCTTC.

In its sample, this clone was seen once. V usage is TRBV24-1 and J usage is TRBJ1-1; 9 bases match TRBD1. V lost 3 bases and J lost 1; bases outside the gene matches: 2. The CDR3 runs to 15 residues. Germline V CDR1 and CDR2: KGHDR, SFDVKD. The DNA of the CDR3 is TGTGCCACCAGTGATACGGGACAGGGGAACACTGAAGCTTTCTTT. Translating gives CATSDTGQGNTEAFF.

The rearrangement links TRBV6-5 to TRBJ2-1; D might be TRBD1 (6 bases). V lost 8 bases and J lost 5, with 16 bases in between. In germline, CDR1 is MNHEY, CDR2 SVGAGI. This CDR3 spans 14 amino acids. CDR3 coding DNA: TGTGCCAGCCGTTCCCAGGGGTGGCACAATGAGCAGTTCTTC. Its protein product is CASRSQGWHNEQFF.

The genes are TRBV18 and TRBJ2-7; D may be TRBD2 (5 bases). The CDR3 contains 14 residues. The germline V gene encodes CDR1 KGHSH and CDR2 LQKENI. V was trimmed by 2 bases and J by 2 bases, leaving 10 bases between them. CDR3 sequence (DNA): TGTGCCAGCTCACCAACTAGTCAGACCTACGAGCAGTACTTC. It yields the protein CASSPTSQTYEQYF.

This clone was counted a few times. This chain links TRBV5-4 with TRBJ1-6; D is unclear. CDR1 is SGHNT, CDR2 YYREEE, per germline (reference sequence). Trimming shortened V by 3 bases and J by 9 bases, and 10 bases separated the two germline ends. The CDR3 loop spans 13 amino acids. CDR3 DNA sequence: TGTGCCAGCAGCTCGGGGTCGGTTTCACCCCTCCACTTT. Translation: CASSSGSVSPLHF.

This sequence joins TRBV28 and TRBJ2-2; a possible D gene is TRBD2 (6 bases). The V gene lost 7 bases and the J gene lost 1 base, with 13 bases spanning the gap. CDR1 is MDHEN, CDR2 SYDVKM, per germline. There are 15 residues in the CDR3. In DNA form, the CDR3 reads TGTGCCAGCACCCCCAAGCGGGTGAACACCGGGGAGCTGTTTTTT. Its translation is CASTPKRVNTGELFF.

Concerning this clone itself: One end of the junction is discordant with germline, which a read error may explain. The gene calls are TRBV6-2 or TRBV6-3 and TRBJ2-7; D perhaps matches TRBD1 (5 bases). Germline assignment: CDR1 MNHEY and CDR2 SVGEGT. The CDR3 loop spans 15 amino acids. In nucleotides, the CDR3 is TGTGCCAGCAGTCCCGGACAAGGACGCACCTATGAGCAGTACTTC. This sequence encodes CASSPGQGRTYEQYF.

The chain uses TRBV10-3 and TRBJ2-2, with TRBD2 as a possible D gene (5 bases). Germline V gene data show CDR1 as ENHRY and CDR2 as SYGVKD. Trimming cost V 7 bases and J 0 bases, with 18 bases left between them. This CDR3 spans 17 amino acids. CDR3 DNA sequence: TGTGCCATCAACTCACTAGGGCCTAAAGCGAACACCGGGGAGCTGTTTTTT. Protein product: CAINSLGPKANTGELFF.

The gene calls are TRBV5-1 and TRBJ2-7; 8 nucleotides line up with TRBD1. The ends lost 4 bases at V and 5 bases at J; junction bases unmatched: 8. The CDR3 totals 14 residues. CDR1 and CDR2 (germline): SGHRS, YFSETQ. The CDR3 reads CASSPDRGGNEQYF. CDR3 DNA: TGCGCCAGCAGCCCCGACAGGGGAGGTAACGAGCAGTACTTC.

The chain joins TRBV30 to TRBJ1-4; 7 bases align to TRBD1. The germline gives CDR1 GTSNPN, CDR2 SVGIG (reference sequence). The V and J ends lost 3 bases and 4 bases, in that order; junction bases with no gene match: 5. The CDR3 runs 14 residues. CDR3 sequence (DNA): TGTGCCTGGAGGAGGGGGCAGTATAATGAAAAACTGTTTTTT. Its translation is CAWRRGQYNEKLFF.

The J gene is TRBJ2-1, the V gene TRBV10-1; 7 bases agree with TRBD2. Germline CDR1 is WNHNN and CDR2 is SYGVQD (reference sequence). The CDR3 consists of 17 residues. Trimming at V came to 0 bases and at J to 6 bases, leaving 11 bases not matched to a gene. CDR3 loop: CASSESIKAGEVNEQFF. Written as DNA, the CDR3 is TGCGCCAGCAGTGAGTCGATAAAGGCGGGAGAGGTCAATGAGCAGTTCTTC.

This chain joins TRBV5-1 and TRBJ1-2; possible D gene TRBD1, 5 bases. Germline loops: CDR1 SGHRS, CDR2 YFSETQ. The CDR3 loop spans 16 amino acids. The V end was cut by 4 bases, the J end by 2 bases, with 18 bases between. CDR3 in DNA: TGCGCCAGCAGCCGGTTCGGGGGATCTGTGAACTATGGCTACACCTTC. This gives the protein CASSRFGGSVNYGYTF.

This sequence joins TRBV5-6 and TRBJ1-4, with no clear D. Germline V CDR1 and CDR2: SGHDT, YYEEEE. This CDR3 has 14 amino acids. The V and J ends lost 0 bases and 8 bases respectively, with 11 bases between them. CDR3 DNA sequence: TGTGCCAGCAGCTTGGACAGAATTGGAGAAAAACTGTTTTTT. Its translation is CASSLDRIGEKLFF. The full variable domain, with the rest looked up from reference TRBV5-6 and TRBJ1-4, is DAGVTQSPTHLIKTRGQQVTLRCSPKSGHDTVSWYQQALGQGPQFIFQYYEEEERQRGNFPDRFSGHQFPNYSSELNVNALLLGDSALYLCASSLDRIGEKLFFGSGTQLSVL.

The sample holds one count of this clone. Other DNA sequences in the same sample also yield this CDR3. The V gene is TRBV27, the J gene TRBJ2-7, with D hard to call. Germline V lookup: CDR1 MNHEY, CDR2 SMNVEV (reference sequence). The germline V and J ends were trimmed by 0 bases and 1 base, with 7 bases remaining between them. The CDR3 loop spans 14 amino acids. The CDR3 DNA follows: TGTGCCAGCAGTTTATCGGCCAGATCCTACGAGCAGTACTTC. This translates into CASSLSARSYEQYF.

This clone was observed once. The rearrangement joins TRBV7-2 to TRBJ2-7; 12 bases are shared with TRBD2. The CDR3 totals 15 residues. The V segment lost 5 bases and the J segment 3 bases; nucleotides outside the gene matches: 5. Germline values: CDR1 SGHTA, CDR2 FQGNSA. CDR3 bases: TGTGCCAGCAGCGGTACGGGACTAGCGGGCTACGAGCAGTACTTC. Encoded protein: CASSGTGLAGYEQYF.

The rearrangement uses TRBV6-5 and TRBJ1-2; tentative D call: TRBD1 (6 bases). The CDR3 covers 14 residues. Germline loops: CDR1 MNHEY, CDR2 SVGAGI. V was trimmed by 10 bases and J by 5 bases, leaving 20 bases between them. In DNA, the CDR3 is TGTGCCATCTCGAGGGATACGACAGGTTATGGCTACACCTTC. Translation gives CAISRDTTGYGYTF.

The chain employs TRBV11-3 and TRBJ1-1; the match to TRBD1 covers 8 bases. Unmatched junction bases numbered 2, after V lost 5 bases and J lost 3 bases. This CDR3 is built from 13 residues. Germline assignment: CDR1 SGHNT and CDR2 YENEEA. The CDR3 is CASSTTGDTEAFF. CDR3 bases: TGTGCCAGCAGCACGACAGGGGACACTGAAGCTTTCTTT. The complete variable domain, with remaining parts taken from reference TRBV11-3 and TRBJ1-1, reads EAGVVQSPRYKIIEKKQPVAFWCNPISGHNTLYWYLQNLGQGPELLIRYENEEAVDDSQLPKDRFSAERLKGVDSTLKIQPAELGDSAVYLCASSTTGDTEAFFGQGTRLTVV.

The chain couples TRBV30 to TRBJ2-3; 8 bases fit TRBD2. The germline V gene has CDR1 GTSNPN and CDR2 SVGIG (reference sequence). The CDR3 has 14 amino acids. The CDR3 spells CAGQRGGRTDTQYF. In nucleotides, the CDR3 is TGTGCAGGGCAACGGGGGGGCCGAACAGATACGCAGTATTTT.

This sequence joins TRBV29-1 and TRBJ1-2; D is uncertain. Germline loops: CDR1 SQVTM, CDR2 ANQGSEA. V dropped 3 bases and J dropped 4 bases, with 6 bases sitting between them. The CDR3 is made up of 11 amino acids. In nucleotides, the CDR3 is TGCAGCGTTGAGACTTTCTATGGCTACACCTTC. It codes for CSVETFYGYTF. The full variable domain, completed using reference TRBV29-1 and TRBJ1-2, is SAVISQKPSRDICQRGTSLTIQCQVDSQVTMMFWYRQQPGQSLTLIATANQGSEATYESGFVIDKFPISRPNLTFSTLTVSNMSPEDSSIYLCSVETFYGYTFGSGTRLTVV.

The count of this clone is one. The V call is TRBV6-2 or TRBV6-3, the J call TRBJ1-1, with a tentative D call TRBD1 (5 bases). Germline V gives CDR1 MNHEY, CDR2 SVGEGT. This CDR3 is 12 amino acids long. V lost 6 bases to trimming and J lost 3 bases, with 8 bases between them. The DNA for the CDR3 is TGTGCCAGCAGCCGGGGGGACACTGAAGCTTTCTTT. Its translation is CASSRGDTEAFF.

V gene TRBV29-1 combines with J gene TRBJ1-2, with D uncertain. V was pared by 5 bases and J by 5 bases, with 15 bases between. CDR1 and CDR2 from the germline V gene are SQVTM and ANQGSEA. CDR3 length: 13 amino acids. The CDR3 here is CSVTQTGDYGYTF. The CDR3 region has the DNA TGCAGCGTTACACAAACCGGGGATTATGGCTACACCTTC.

The rearrangement links TRBV9 to TRBJ1-2; D gene unclear. Germline CDR1 and CDR2: SGDLS and YYNGEE. V was cut by 5 bases and J by 6 bases, with 17 bases left in between. There are 14 residues in the CDR3. The CDR3, as DNA: TGTGCCAGCAGTTTGCAGCCGGAGAGAGATGGCTACACCTTC. Translation gives CASSLQPERDGYTF.

The CDR3 sequence is CATSDSRTSGRAGIDTQYF. DNA for the CDR3: TGTGCCACCAGTGATTCCCGGACTAGCGGGAGGGCCGGGATAGATACGCAGTATTTT. The chain uses TRBV24-1 and TRBJ2-3; 15 bases are a match to TRBD2. The trim removed 2 bases at V and 5 bases at J, leaving 10 bases unmatched. CDR1 KGHDR and CDR2 SFDVKD come from the germline V gene. The CDR3 has 19 residues.

The chain combines TRBV3-1 (or the pseudogene TRBV3-2) with TRBJ1-2, with D possibly being TRBD1 (5 bases). The CDR3 is made up of 14 amino acids. CDR1 LGHDT and CDR2 YNNKEL come from the germline V gene (reference sequence). V was shortened by 0 bases and J by 5 bases, with 10 bases between the two germline ends. The CDR3, as DNA: TGTGCCAGCAGCCAAGAGATAGGGGTGTATGGCTACACCTTC. It specifies CASSQEIGVYGYTF.

As concerns this clone: One junction end disagrees with the germline gene, perhaps due to a read error. The chain recombines TRBV7-3 with TRBJ2-1; 15 nucleotides match TRBD2. Germline loops: CDR1 SGHTA, CDR2 FQGTGA. The CDR3 is made up of 14 amino acids. CDR3 in DNA: TGTGCCAGCAGCCCCGGGACTAGCGGGGGGTCCAGGGTCTTC. It translates to CASSPGTSGGSRVF.

This clone was seen only a few times. The gene calls are TRBV7-8 and TRBJ2-7, with D possibly TRBD1 on 5 matching bases. Trimming left V 7 bases short and J 0 bases short, with 19 bases between. This CDR3 has 16 residues. CDR1 and CDR2 (germline): SGHVS, FQNEAQ. The CDR3 reads CASTLDSGQGSYEQYF. CDR3 DNA: TGTGCCAGCACCCTAGACTCAGGGCAGGGCTCCTACGAGCAGTACTTC.

The chain links TRBV9 to TRBJ2-7, with a possible D match to TRBD1 (5 bases). V was pared by 4 bases and J by 1 base, with 12 bases between. The CDR3 runs 14 residues. Germline values: CDR1 SGDLS, CDR2 YYNGEE. In nucleotides, the CDR3 is TGTGCCAGCAGCTCGCTGACAGTATCCTACGAGCAGTACTTC. Protein sequence: CASSSLTVSYEQYF.

V usage is TRBV6-2 or TRBV6-3 and J usage is TRBJ2-7; 8 bases align to TRBD2. Germline lookup yields CDR1 MNHEY and CDR2 SVGEGT. This CDR3 is built from 15 residues. The ends lost 2 bases at V and 4 bases at J; junction bases unmatched: 7. CDR3 in DNA: TGTGCCAGCAGTTACCACACTAGCGGAGCTTACGAGCAGTACTTC. This codes for CASSYHTSGAYEQYF.

The chain combines TRBV10-3 with TRBJ2-3, with a weak D call TRBD2 (6 bases). The CDR3 runs to 15 residues. CDR1 is ENHRY, CDR2 SYGVKD, per germline. Trimming pared 10 bases from V and 2 bases from J, leaving 19 bases between. For the CDR3, the DNA is TGTGCCACCTATAAGGAGGGGCTAATCACAGATACGCAGTATTTT. Translation: CATYKEGLITDTQYF.

This sequence joins TRBV7-6 and TRBJ2-2; D is uncertain. Trimming took 5 bases from V and 13 from J, leaving 23 bases between them. Germline V gene sequence: CDR1 SGHVS, CDR2 FNYEAQ. The CDR3 runs to 15 residues. The CDR3 DNA sequence: TGTGCCAGCAGCCCAGCTGATGAGGCGGTGGTGGGGCTGTTTTTT. This translates into CASSPADEAVVGLFF.